What follows describes a single T cell receptor (beta chain). Antigen specificity is unknown. Study-level results: In terms of TCR gene usage, tumor memory CD4+ T cells clustered together with blood and lymph node memory CD4+ cells, as well as with lymph node naive CD4+ cells.

This CDR3 comprises 15 residues. Trimming pared 0 bases from V and 3 bases from J, leaving 13 bases between. The germline V gene encodes CDR1 SGHDT and CDR2 YYEEEE. The sorted Tregs were CD4+CD25+CD127-/low cells. TCRdb called the 5' RACE reads again in MiXCR, with one record for every CDR3 protein. The sample shows about 43,000 distinct CDR3 sequences, 22% of them seen only once. The receptor's source is a female donor with breast cancer. Sequenced: Tregs sorted from a lymph node. The chain combines TRBV5-6 with TRBJ2-7; weak D call: TRBD2 (6 bases). The CDR3 nucleotides are TGTGCCAGCAGCTTGGAGGAGGGATCGGTCTACGAGCAGTACTTC. Protein sequence: CASSLEEGSVYEQYF.